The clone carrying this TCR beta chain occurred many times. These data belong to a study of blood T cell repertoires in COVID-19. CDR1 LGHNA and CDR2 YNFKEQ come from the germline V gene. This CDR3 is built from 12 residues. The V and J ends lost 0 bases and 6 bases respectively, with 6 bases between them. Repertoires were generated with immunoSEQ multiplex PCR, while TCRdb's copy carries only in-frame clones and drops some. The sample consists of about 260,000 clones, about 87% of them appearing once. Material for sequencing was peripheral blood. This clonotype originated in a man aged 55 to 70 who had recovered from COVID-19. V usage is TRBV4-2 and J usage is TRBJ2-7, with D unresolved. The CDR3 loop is CASSQDLSEQYF. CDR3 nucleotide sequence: TGTGCCAGCAGCCAAGATCTCAGCGAGCAGTACTTC.